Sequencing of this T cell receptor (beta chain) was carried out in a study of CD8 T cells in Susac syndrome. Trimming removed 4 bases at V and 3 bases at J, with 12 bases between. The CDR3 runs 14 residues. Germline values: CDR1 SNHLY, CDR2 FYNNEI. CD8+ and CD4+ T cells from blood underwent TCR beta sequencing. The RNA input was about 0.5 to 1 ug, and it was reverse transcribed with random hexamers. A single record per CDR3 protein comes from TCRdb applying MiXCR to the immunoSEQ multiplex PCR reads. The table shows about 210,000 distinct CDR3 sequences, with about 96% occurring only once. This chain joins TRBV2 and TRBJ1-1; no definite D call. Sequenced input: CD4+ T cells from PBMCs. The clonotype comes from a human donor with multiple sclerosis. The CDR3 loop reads CASSGKRKDTEAFF. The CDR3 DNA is TGTGCCAGCAGTGGGAAGAGGAAGGACACTGAAGCTTTCTTT.